This entry concerns a single TCR beta chain. Its specificity is unknown. PCR employed 60 Vbeta and 13 Jbeta primers. As processed by the authors: Later, some 79 million unique TCR beta chains were counted in an analysis, and about 10 million of them were shared. The repertoire was sequenced with immunoSEQ multiplex PCR; TCRdb's copy has only in-frame clones and lacks some. D and trimming come from the DNA, and the V and J calls and clone size come from that table. The sample records fewer than 200,000 clones, 78% being singletons. The sample originates from a study of cytomegalovirus exposure and HLA in healthy donors. Study-wide findings and caveats: It was reported that the classifier diagnosed cytomegalovirus status with high specificity and sensitivity in both the original and validation cohorts. Previous analysis showed most TCR beta V segments were productive about 90% or about 30% of the time. A missense DCLRE1C variant was associated with V- and J-gene trimming of TCR beta chains in a later analysis, and an independent cohort replicated the association.

The CDR3 sequence is 13 residues long. J was trimmed by 3 bases and V by 6 bases; bases with no gene match: 3. Germline V CDR1 and CDR2: MGHDK, SYGVNS. The chain employs TRBV25-1 and TRBJ2-7; TRBD2 matches 9 bases. Input material: PBMCs. This TCR was sampled from a woman aged 25 to 39 in good health and CMV-seropositive. CDR3 amino acids: CASRGGRVYEQYF. The CDR3 nucleotides are TGTGCCAGCAGAGGCGGGAGGGTCTACGAGCAGTACTTC.